This TCR beta chain was identified in a study of T-cell reconstitution after alpha-beta-depleted transplantation in children. The germline gives CDR1 MNHEY, CDR2 SMNVEV (reference sequence). This CDR3 is 13 amino acids long. Trimming took off 8 bases at V and 11 bases at J, with 18 bases between the two ends. Unique molecular identifiers featured in how the TCRbeta library was prepared. One entry per CDR3 protein results from TCRdb running MiXCR on the PCR reads. The data contain roughly 340,000 distinct CDR3 sequences, under 20% of them singletons. As for this clonotype: Its antigen is unknown.

Study-wide findings and caveats: T-cell numbers and diversity one year post-transplant derived largely from freshly generated T cells. Several hundred graft clones that had expanded were reportedly the source of alpha-beta T cells about two months after transplant.

The sample in question was PBMCs, mostly from graft donor cells, obtained 360 days after TCRalphabeta/CD19-depleted stem cell transplant. V and J are TRBV27 and TRBJ2-2; D possibly corresponds to TRBD2 (6 bases). This clonotype was obtained from a male patient between 2 and 10 years old who had a stem cell transplant for acute lymphoblastic leukemia, so the T cells may come from the graft donor. The CDR3 DNA sequence: TGTGCCAGCCGCCCCACGCGGGGTGGAGAGCTGTTTTTT. It specifies CASRPTRGGELFF.